This T cell receptor (beta chain) was sequenced for a study of cytomegalovirus exposure and HLA in healthy donors. In the study overall: Counted in an early data release were approximately 85 million unique TCRs from HLA-typed donors.

This CDR3 has 14 amino acids. V was pared by 5 bases and J by 6 bases, with 14 bases between. Germline CDR1 and CDR2: MNHEY and SMNVEV (reference sequence). About this clone: Its antigen is currently unknown.

The PCR contained 60 Vbeta and 13 Jbeta primers. Libraries were prepared by immunoSEQ multiplex PCR; TCRdb keeps only in-frame clonotypes and omits some of them. Of fewer than 150,000 clones in the sample, more than 75% were seen once. Study results and limitations: Most subjects' HLA-A and HLA-B alleles were reportedly predicted from TCR beta sequences. For cytomegalovirus status, the classifier reportedly gave diagnoses with high specificity and sensitivity.

Sequencing was done on a sample of PBMCs. The clonotype comes from a male donor in good health and CMV-seronegative. This chain connects TRBV27 to TRBJ2-1; D remains ambiguous. As DNA, the CDR3 is TGTGCCAGCAGTGCCTACTATAGCCCCAATGAGCAGTTCTTC. Amino acid sequence: CASSAYYSPNEQFF.